The clone carrying this T cell receptor (beta chain) was counted only a few times. Its antigen is currently unknown. These data are taken from a study of a mutant IDH1 vaccine in newly diagnosed glioma. Study background: Radiotherapy alone preceded vaccination by 4-6 weeks; alternatively, vaccination started with temozolomide cycles. A roughly 60% male, around 40% female split and a mean age of about 44 years characterized treated patients. Patients were pretreated with radiotherapy, temozolomide, or both, mostly both. Visit V12 happened at week 35; visit V13 happened at week 47.

Profiled with immunoSEQ multiplex PCR; TCRdb holds only in-frame clones, not every one. The data show tens of thousands of clones, around three fifths seen once. The CDR3 extends over 14 amino acids. The germline V gene encodes CDR1 MNHEY and CDR2 SVGAGI. V lost 0 bases and J 14 bases, leaving 14 bases between the germline ends. Time point in this sample: week 47, end of study. Mutant IDH1 20-mer peptide, at 300 ug, made up each vaccine dose, with topical imiquimod. The receptor's source is a man aged 40-49 years with glioma. Some clones in this sample may be carry-over from other donors' samples. The sample in question was peripheral blood mononuclear cells (PBMCs), obtained from a glioma patient whose treatment included an IDH1 peptide vaccine. This chain joins TRBV6-5 and TRBJ1-6; tentative D call: TRBD1 (5 bases). The CDR3 DNA reads TGTGCCAGCAGTTACTCGGGGGAGGAATATGCCCTCCACTTT. Its translation: CASSYSGEEYALHF.